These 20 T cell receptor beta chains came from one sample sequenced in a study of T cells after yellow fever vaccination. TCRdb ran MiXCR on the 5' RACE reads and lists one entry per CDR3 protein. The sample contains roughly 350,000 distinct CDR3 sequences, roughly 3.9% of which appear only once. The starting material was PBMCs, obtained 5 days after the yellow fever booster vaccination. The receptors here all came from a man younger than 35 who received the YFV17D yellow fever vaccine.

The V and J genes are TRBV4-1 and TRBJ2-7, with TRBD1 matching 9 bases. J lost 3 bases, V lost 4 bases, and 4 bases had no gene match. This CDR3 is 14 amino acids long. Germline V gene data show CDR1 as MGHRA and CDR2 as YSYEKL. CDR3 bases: TGCGCCAGCAGCCGATCGACAGGGGGCTACGAGCAGTACTTC. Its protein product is CASSRSTGGYEQYF.

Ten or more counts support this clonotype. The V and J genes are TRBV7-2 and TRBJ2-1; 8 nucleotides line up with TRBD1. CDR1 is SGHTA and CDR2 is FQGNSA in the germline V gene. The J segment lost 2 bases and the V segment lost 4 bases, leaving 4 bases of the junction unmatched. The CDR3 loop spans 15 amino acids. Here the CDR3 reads CASSSAGGTYNEQFF. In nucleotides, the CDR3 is TGTGCCAGCAGCTCGGCAGGGGGCACCTACAATGAGCAGTTCTTC.

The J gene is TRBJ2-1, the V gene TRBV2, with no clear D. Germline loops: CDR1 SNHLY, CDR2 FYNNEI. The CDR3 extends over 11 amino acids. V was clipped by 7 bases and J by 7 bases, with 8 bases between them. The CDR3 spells CASTLSNEQFF. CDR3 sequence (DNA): TGTGCCAGCACCCTTAGTAATGAGCAGTTCTTC.

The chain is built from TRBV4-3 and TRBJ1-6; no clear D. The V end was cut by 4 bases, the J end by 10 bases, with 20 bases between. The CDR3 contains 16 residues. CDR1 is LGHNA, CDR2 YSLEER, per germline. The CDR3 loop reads CASSPTRGGLQSPLHF. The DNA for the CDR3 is TGCGCCAGCAGCCCAACCAGAGGAGGGTTACAATCACCCCTCCACTTT.

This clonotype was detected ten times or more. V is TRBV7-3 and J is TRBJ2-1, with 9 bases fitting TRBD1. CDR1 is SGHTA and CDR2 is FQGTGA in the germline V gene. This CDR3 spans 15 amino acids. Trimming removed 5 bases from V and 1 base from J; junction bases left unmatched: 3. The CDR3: CASSKGQGSYNEQFF. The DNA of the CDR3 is TGTGCCAGCAGCAAGGGACAGGGATCCTACAATGAGCAGTTCTTC.

The CDR3 loop reads CASSPRTRAEEQYF. For the CDR3, the DNA is TGCGCCAGCAGCCCTAGGACTAGGGCAGAAGAGCAGTACTTC. The chain uses TRBV5-1 and TRBJ2-7; 7 bases align to TRBD2. There are 14 residues in the CDR3. Germline values: CDR1 SGHRS, CDR2 YFSETQ. Trimming at V came to 4 bases and at J to 7 bases, leaving 11 bases not matched to a gene.

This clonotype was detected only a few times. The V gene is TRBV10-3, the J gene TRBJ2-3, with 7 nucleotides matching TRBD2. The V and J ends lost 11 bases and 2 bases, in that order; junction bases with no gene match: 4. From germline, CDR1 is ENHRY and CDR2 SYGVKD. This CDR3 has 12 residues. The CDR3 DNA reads TGTGCCGGGGGGGGGAACACAGATACGCAGTATTTT. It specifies CAGGGNTDTQYF.

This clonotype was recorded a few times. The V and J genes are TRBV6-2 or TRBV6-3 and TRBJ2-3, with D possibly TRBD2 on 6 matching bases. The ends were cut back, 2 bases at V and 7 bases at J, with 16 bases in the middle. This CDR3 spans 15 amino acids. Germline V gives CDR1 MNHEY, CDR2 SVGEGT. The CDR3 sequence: CASSYPGTVRNTQYF. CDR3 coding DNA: TGTGCCAGCAGTTACCCTGGGACTGTCCGGAATACGCAGTATTTT.

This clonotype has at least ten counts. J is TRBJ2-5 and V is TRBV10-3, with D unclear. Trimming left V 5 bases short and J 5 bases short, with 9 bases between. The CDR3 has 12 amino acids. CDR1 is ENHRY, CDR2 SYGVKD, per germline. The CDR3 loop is CAISSSRETQYF. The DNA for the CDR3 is TGTGCCATCAGTAGCAGTCGCGAGACCCAGTACTTC.

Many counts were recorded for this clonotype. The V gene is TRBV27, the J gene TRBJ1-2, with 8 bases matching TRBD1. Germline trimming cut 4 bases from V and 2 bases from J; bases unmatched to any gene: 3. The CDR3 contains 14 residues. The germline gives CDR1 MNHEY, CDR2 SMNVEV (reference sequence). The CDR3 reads CASSSYRGNYGYTF. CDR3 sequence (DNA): TGTGCCAGCAGTTCTTACAGGGGGAACTATGGCTACACCTTC.

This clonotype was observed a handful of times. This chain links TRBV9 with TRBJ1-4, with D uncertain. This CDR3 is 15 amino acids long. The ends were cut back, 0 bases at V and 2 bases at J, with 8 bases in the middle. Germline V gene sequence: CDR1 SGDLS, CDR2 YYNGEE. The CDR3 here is CASSVGAVTNEKLFF. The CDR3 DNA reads TGTGCCAGCAGCGTAGGGGCAGTGACTAATGAAAAACTGTTTTTT. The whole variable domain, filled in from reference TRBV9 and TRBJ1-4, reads DSGVTQTPKHLITATGQRVTLRCSPRSGDLSVYWYQQSLDQGLQFLIQYYNGEERAKGNILERFSAQQFPDLHSELNLSSLELGDSALYFCASSVGAVTNEKLFFGSGTQLSVL.

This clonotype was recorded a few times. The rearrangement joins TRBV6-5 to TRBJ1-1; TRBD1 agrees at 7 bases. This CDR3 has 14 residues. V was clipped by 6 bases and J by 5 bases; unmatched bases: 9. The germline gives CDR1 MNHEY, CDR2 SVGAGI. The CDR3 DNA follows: TGTGCCAGCAGAAGGGGACAGTCCAGGACTGAAGCTTTCTTT. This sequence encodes CASRRGQSRTEAFF.

CDR3 in amino acids: CATRIRQGADTQYF. In DNA form, the CDR3 reads TGTGCCACCAGAATTCGACAGGGGGCAGATACGCAGTATTTT. The V and J genes are TRBV7-2 and TRBJ2-3, with TRBD1 matching 9 bases. This CDR3 is built from 14 residues. In germline, CDR1 is SGHTA, CDR2 FQGNSA. Trimming removed 10 bases from V and 4 bases from J; junction bases left unmatched: 9. The full variable domain, in which reference TRBV7-2 and TRBJ2-3 provide the parts outside the CDR3, is GAGVSQSPSNKVTEKGKDVELRCDPISGHTALYWYRQSLGQGLEFLIYFQGNSAPDKSGLPSDRFSAERTGGSVSTLTIQRTQQEDSAVYLCATRIRQGADTQYFGPGTRLTVL.

This CDR3 is CSAHRWTVSYNEQFF. CDR3 nucleotides: TGCAGTGCTCACCGATGGACAGTCTCCTACAATGAGCAGTTCTTC. The rearrangement links TRBV20-1 to TRBJ2-1; D is perhaps TRBD1 (6 bases). Germline V gene lookup returns CDR1 DFQATT and CDR2 SNEGSKA (reference sequence). CDR3 length equals 15 residues. V was shortened by 5 bases and J by 0 bases, with 14 bases between the two germline ends.

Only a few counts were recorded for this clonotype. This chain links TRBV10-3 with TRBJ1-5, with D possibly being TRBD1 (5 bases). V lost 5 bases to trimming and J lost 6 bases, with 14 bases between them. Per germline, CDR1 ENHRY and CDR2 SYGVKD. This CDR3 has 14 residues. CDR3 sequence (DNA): TGTGCCATCAGTCCAGGGTTGGATGGTCAGCCCCAGCATTTT. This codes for CAISPGLDGQPQHF.

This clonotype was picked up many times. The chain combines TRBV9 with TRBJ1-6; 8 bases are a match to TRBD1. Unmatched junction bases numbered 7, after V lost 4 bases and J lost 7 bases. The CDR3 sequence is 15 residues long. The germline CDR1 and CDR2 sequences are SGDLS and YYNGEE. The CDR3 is CASSSRDRLNSPLHF. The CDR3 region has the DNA TGTGCCAGCAGCTCCCGGGACAGGTTAAATTCACCCCTCCACTTT. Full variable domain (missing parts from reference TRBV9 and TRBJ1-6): DSGVTQTPKHLITATGQRVTLRCSPRSGDLSVYWYQQSLDQGLQFLIQYYNGEERAKGNILERFSAQQFPDLHSELNLSSLELGDSALYFCASSSRDRLNSPLHFGNGTRLTVT.

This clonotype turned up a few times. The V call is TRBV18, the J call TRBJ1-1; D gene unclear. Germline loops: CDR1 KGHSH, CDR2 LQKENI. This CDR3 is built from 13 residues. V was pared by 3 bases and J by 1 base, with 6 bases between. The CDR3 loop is CASSPNENTEAFF. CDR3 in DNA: TGTGCCAGCTCACCTAACGAGAACACTGAAGCTTTCTTT.

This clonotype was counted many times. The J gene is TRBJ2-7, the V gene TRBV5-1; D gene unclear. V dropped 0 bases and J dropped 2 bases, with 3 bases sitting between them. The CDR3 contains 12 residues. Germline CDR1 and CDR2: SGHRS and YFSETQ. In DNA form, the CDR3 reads TGCGCCAGCAGCTTGGGCGCCTACGAGCAGTACTTC. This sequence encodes CASSLGAYEQYF. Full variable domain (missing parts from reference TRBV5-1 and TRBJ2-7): KAGVTQTPRYLIKTRGQQVTLSCSPISGHRSVSWYQQTPGQGLQFLFEYFSETQRNKGNFPGRFSGRQFSNSRSEMNVSTLELGDSALYLCASSLGAYEQYFGPGTRLTVT.

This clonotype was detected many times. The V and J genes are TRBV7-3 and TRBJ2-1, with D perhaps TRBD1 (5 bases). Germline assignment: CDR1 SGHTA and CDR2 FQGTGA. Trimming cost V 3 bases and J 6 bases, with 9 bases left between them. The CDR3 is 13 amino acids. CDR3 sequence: CASSFQGGNEQFF. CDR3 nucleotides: TGTGCCAGCAGCTTTCAGGGCGGCAATGAGCAGTTCTTC.

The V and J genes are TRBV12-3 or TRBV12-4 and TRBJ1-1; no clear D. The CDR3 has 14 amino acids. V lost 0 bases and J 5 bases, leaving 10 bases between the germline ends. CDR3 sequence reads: CASSLAGKGTEAFF. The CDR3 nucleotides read TGTGCCAGCAGTTTAGCGGGAAAAGGAACTGAAGCTTTCTTT.